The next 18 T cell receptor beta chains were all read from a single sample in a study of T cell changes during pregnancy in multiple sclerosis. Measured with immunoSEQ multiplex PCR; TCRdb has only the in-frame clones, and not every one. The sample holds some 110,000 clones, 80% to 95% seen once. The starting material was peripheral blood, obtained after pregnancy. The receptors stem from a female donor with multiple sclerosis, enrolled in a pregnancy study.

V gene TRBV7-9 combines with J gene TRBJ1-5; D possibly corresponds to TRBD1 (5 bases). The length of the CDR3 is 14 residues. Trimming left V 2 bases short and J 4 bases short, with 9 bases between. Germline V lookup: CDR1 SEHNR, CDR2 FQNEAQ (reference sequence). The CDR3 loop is CASSLQGGNQPQHF. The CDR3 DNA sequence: TGTGCCAGCAGCTTACAGGGAGGGAATCAGCCCCAGCATTTT.

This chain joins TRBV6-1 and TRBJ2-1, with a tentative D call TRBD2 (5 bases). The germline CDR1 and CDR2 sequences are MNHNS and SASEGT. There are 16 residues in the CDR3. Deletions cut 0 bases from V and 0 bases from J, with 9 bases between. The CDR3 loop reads CASSEARLNSYNEQFF. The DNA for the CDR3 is TGTGCCAGCAGTGAAGCGAGACTAAACTCCTACAATGAGCAGTTCTTC.

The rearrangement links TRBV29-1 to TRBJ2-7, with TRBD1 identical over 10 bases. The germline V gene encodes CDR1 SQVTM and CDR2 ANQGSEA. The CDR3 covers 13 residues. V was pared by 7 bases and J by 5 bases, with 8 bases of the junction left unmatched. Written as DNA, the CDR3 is TGCAGCGCCTCGGGACAGGGGAGCAACGAGCAGTACTTC. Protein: CSASGQGSNEQYF.

CDR3 sequence reads: CASSHNRAGANVLTF. The CDR3 DNA reads TGTGCCAGCAGCCACAACAGGGCTGGGGCCAACGTCCTGACTTTC. The chain links TRBV6-5 to TRBJ2-6, with D possibly being TRBD1 (6 bases). Germline CDR1 and CDR2: MNHEY and SVGAGI. CDR3 size: 15 residues. With 6 bases removed from V and 2 bases from J, the gap between germline ends came to 11 bases.

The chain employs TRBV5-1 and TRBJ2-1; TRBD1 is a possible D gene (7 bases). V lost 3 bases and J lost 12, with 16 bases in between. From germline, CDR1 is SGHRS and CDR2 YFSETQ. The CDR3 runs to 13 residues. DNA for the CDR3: TGCGCCAGCAGCTCTACCCAGGGGGGTGGGCAGTTCTTC. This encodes CASSSTQGGGQFF.

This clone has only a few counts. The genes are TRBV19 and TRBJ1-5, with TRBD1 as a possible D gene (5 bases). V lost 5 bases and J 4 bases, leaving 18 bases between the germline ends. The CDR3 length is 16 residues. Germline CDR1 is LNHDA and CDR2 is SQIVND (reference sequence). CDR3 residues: CASSLQVLSDNQPQHF. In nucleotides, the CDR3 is TGTGCCAGTAGTCTACAGGTCCTATCTGATAATCAGCCCCAGCATTTT.

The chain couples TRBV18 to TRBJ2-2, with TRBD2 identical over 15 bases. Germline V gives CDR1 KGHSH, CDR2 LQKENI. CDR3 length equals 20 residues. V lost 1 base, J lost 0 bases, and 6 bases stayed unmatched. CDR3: CASSPLGTSGRTANTGELFF. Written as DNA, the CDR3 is TGTGCCAGCTCACCACTTGGGACTAGCGGGAGGACCGCGAACACCGGGGAGCTGTTTTTT.

In nucleotides, the CDR3 is TGCGCCAGCAGCCAAGTTTCAGGGCCCCCTGGAAACACCATATATTTT. This translates into CASSQVSGPPGNTIYF. This sequence joins TRBV4-1 and TRBJ1-3, with D possibly matching TRBD1 (5 bases). V was pared by 1 base and J by 2 bases, with 12 bases between. Germline loops: CDR1 MGHRA, CDR2 YSYEKL. CDR3 length equals 16 residues.

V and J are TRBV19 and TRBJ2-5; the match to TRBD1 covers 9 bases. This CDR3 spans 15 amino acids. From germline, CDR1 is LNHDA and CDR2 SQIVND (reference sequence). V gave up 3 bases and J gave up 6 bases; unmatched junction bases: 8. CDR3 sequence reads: CASSIPGQGRKTQYF. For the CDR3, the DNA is TGTGCCAGTAGTATTCCGGGACAGGGTAGGAAGACCCAGTACTTC.

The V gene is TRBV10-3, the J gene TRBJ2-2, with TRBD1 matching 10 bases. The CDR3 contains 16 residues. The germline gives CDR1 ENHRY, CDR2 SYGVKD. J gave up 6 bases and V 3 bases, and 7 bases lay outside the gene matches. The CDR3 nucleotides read TGTGCCATCAGTGACCAGACAGGGGGCGGGCCCGGGGAGCTGTTTTTT. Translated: CAISDQTGGGPGELFF.

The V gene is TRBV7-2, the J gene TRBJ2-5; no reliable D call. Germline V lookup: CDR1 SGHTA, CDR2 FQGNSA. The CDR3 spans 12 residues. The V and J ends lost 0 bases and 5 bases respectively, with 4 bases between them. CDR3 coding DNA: TGTGCCAGCAGCTTAGCCGGGGAGACCCAGTACTTC. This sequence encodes CASSLAGETQYF.

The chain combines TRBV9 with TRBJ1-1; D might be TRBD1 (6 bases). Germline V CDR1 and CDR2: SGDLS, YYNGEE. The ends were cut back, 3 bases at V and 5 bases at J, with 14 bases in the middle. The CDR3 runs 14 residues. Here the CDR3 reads CASSEGHGATEAFF. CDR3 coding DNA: TGTGCCAGCAGCGAGGGACACGGAGCAACTGAAGCTTTCTTT.

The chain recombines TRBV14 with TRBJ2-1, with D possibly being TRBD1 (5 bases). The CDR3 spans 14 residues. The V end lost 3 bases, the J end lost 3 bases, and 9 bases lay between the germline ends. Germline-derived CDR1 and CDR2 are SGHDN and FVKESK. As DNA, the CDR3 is TGTGCCAGCAGCCAGACAGCTATCTACAATGAGCAGTTCTTC. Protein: CASSQTAIYNEQFF.

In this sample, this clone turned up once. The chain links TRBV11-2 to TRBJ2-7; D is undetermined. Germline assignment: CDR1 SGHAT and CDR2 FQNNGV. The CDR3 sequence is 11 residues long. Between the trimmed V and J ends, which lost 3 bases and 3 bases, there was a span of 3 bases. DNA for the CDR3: TGTGCCAGCAGCTTGCGCTACGAGCAGTACTTC. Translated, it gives CASSLRYEQYF.

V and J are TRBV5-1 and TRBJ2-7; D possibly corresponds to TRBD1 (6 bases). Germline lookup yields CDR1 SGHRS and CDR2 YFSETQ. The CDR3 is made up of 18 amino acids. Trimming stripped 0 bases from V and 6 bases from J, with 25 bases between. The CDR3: CASSLDGTGFGGSGEQYF. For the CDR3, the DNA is TGCGCCAGCAGCTTGGATGGAACAGGGTTTGGAGGATCGGGCGAGCAGTACTTC.

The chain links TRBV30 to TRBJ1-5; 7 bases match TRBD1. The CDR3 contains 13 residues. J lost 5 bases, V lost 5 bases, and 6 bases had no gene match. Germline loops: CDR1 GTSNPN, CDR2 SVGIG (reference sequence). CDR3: CAWSLQGHQPQHF. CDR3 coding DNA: TGTGCCTGGTCTTTACAGGGGCATCAGCCCCAGCATTTT.

Here the CDR3 DNA reads TGCGCCAGCAGCTTGGCCGAGGGAGGGGGCACAGATACGCAGTATTTT. It is translated as CASSLAEGGGTDTQYF. The chain has TRBV5-1 and TRBJ2-3, with TRBD2 identical over 7 bases. The V segment lost 0 bases and the J segment 1 base; nucleotides outside the gene matches: 5. Per the germline V gene, CDR1 is SGHRS and CDR2 is YFSETQ. The CDR3 contains 16 residues.

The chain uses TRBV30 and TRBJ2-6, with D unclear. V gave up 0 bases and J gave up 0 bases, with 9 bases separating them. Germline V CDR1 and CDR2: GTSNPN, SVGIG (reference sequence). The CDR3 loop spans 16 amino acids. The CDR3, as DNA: TGTGCCTGGAGTGTTGGCCTTCCCTCTGGGGCCAACGTCCTGACTTTC. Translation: CAWSVGLPSGANVLTF. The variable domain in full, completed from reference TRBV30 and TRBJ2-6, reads SQTIHQWPATLVQPVGSPLSLECTVEGTSNPNLYWYRQAAGRGLQLLFYSVGIGQISSEVPQNLSASRPQDRQFILSSKKLLLSDSGFYLCAWSVGLPSGANVLTFGAGSRLTVL.